Detailed here is one TCR beta chain. The assay was immunoSEQ multiplex PCR, and TCRdb's table has in-frame clones only and misses some. This table has about 240,000 clones, around 86% appearing once. The data originate from a study of blood T cell repertoires in COVID-19. The germline CDR1 and CDR2 sequences are SGHTS and YDEGEE. V lost 0 bases, J lost 4 bases, and 8 bases lay in between. CDR3 length equals 13 residues. The sequenced material came from peripheral blood. The receptor's source is a man aged 30 to 45 who had recovered from COVID-19. This chain links TRBV5-8 with TRBJ2-7; D is unresolved. Here the CDR3 reads CASSLGEFYEQYF. CDR3 DNA sequence: TGTGCCAGCAGCTTGGGAGAATTTTACGAGCAGTACTTC.